The 3 T cell receptor beta chains below come from one sample, sequenced in a study of T cells in Graves' hyperthyroidism and ophthalmopathy. The TCR beta CDR3 regions underwent amplification using RNA transcripts as the source. The HTBI primer set served for first-round RT-PCR of the TCR CDR3. TCRdb called the multiplex PCR reads again in MiXCR, with one record for every CDR3 protein. Of 400,000 or so distinct CDR3 sequences listed, about 14% are singletons. Sequencing was carried out using blood. Receptor source: a man aged 45-60 years with Graves' ophthalmopathy.

This clonotype has a count of ten or more. The gene calls are TRBV20-1 and TRBJ2-1, with D unclear. V dropped 1 base and J dropped 3 bases, with 10 bases sitting between them. Germline V lookup: CDR1 DFQATT, CDR2 SNEGSKA (reference sequence). This CDR3 spans 14 amino acids. CDR3: CSARASAGYNEQFF. The CDR3 DNA reads as TGCAGTGCTAGAGCCAGCGCCGGCTACAATGAGCAGTTCTTC.

This clonotype was counted a few times. A much larger clone lies one base from this, so it may be a read error. The V and J genes are TRBV3-1 and TRBJ2-3; D possibly corresponds to TRBD1 (5 bases). TRBJ1-5 matches the DNA end more closely, so the J call is doubtful. The CDR3 sequence is 15 residues long. In germline, CDR1 is LGHDT, CDR2 YNNKEL (reference sequence). This CDR3 reads CASSQGGEGADTQHF. CDR3 bases: TGTGCCAGCAGCCAAGGAGGGGAGGGTGCAGATACGCAGCATTTT.

This sequence joins TRBV29-1 and TRBJ2-7; possible D gene TRBD1, 5 bases. Germline V lookup: CDR1 SQVTM, CDR2 ANQGSEA. CDR3 length equals 13 residues. Trimming cost V 4 bases and J 2 bases, with 12 bases left between them. DNA for the CDR3: TGCAGCGTTGGTTCAGGGAAGACCTACGAGCAGTACTTC. Translated, it gives CSVGSGKTYEQYF.